One and the same sample provided the 13 T cell receptor beta chains below, sequenced in a study of shared clonotypes between healthy human individuals. Libraries were prepared by immunoSEQ multiplex PCR; TCRdb keeps only in-frame clonotypes and omits some of them. The data show some 2,400,000 clones, with about 94% seen just once and around 0.13% held by the top ten. Sequencing was done on a sample of naive CD4+ T cells sorted from blood. The subset here: CD45RA+ positively selected. All receptors derive from a man between 18 and 35 years old in good health.

This clone occurred once. The gene calls are TRBV28 and TRBJ2-3, with 9 bases fitting TRBD2. V trimming: 2 bases; J trimming: 6 bases; junction bases outside the gene matches: 6. Germline CDR1 reads MDHEN; CDR2 reads SYDVKM. The CDR3 covers 15 residues. The CDR3 sequence: CASSLGGGVLDTQYF. DNA for the CDR3: TGTGCCAGCAGTTTAGGCGGGGGGGTTTTGGATACGCAGTATTTT.

The chain joins TRBV4-1 to TRBJ2-7; D is perhaps TRBD1 (5 bases). The germline V gene has CDR1 MGHRA and CDR2 YSYEKL. The CDR3 sequence is 15 residues long. V dropped 1 base and J dropped 1 base, with 11 bases sitting between them. CDR3 nucleotide sequence: TGCGCCAGCAGCCAAGTGCAGGGTATATCCTACGAGCAGTACTTC. Translated, it gives CASSQVQGISYEQYF.

The chain couples TRBV7-2 to TRBJ2-7; 13 bases map to TRBD2. CDR1 and CDR2 from the germline V gene are SGHTA and FQGNSA. The junction had 4 bases not matched to a gene; V was cut back by 5 bases and J by 0 bases. CDR3 length: 16 amino acids. The CDR3 DNA follows: TGTGCCAGCAGCCCACTAGCGGGAGGGCCCTCCTACGAGCAGTACTTC. This encodes CASSPLAGGPSYEQYF. Full variable domain (remainder filled in from reference TRBV7-2 and TRBJ2-7): GAGVSQSPSNKVTEKGKDVELRCDPISGHTALYWYRQSLGQGLEFLIYFQGNSAPDKSGLPSDRFSAERTGGSVSTLTIQRTQQEDSAVYLCASSPLAGGPSYEQYFGPGTRLTVT.

V is TRBV2 and J is TRBJ2-2; D gene ambiguous. Germline values: CDR1 SNHLY, CDR2 FYNNEI. The CDR3 is 11 amino acids. Trimming shortened V by 5 bases and J by 6 bases, and 4 bases separated the two germline ends. The CDR3 is CASSLSGELFF. The CDR3 region has the DNA TGTGCCAGCAGTCTTTCCGGGGAGCTGTTTTTT.

About this clone: The sample has other DNA sequences that encode this CDR3 too. The chain employs TRBV7-2 and TRBJ2-3; D uncertain. Trimming stripped 3 bases from V and 0 bases from J, with 7 bases between. CDR3 length: 14 residues. Germline V CDR1 and CDR2: SGHTA, FQGNSA. CDR3 in amino acids: CASSLVASTDTQYF. The CDR3 DNA is TGTGCCAGCAGCTTGGTAGCTAGCACAGATACGCAGTATTTT.

The chain has TRBV5-1 and TRBJ2-1; TRBD1 agrees at 8 bases. Germline V gene data show CDR1 as SGHRS and CDR2 as YFSETQ. V lost 3 bases, J lost 6 bases, and 5 bases stayed unmatched. This CDR3 has 14 residues. CDR3 amino acids: CASSSDRAGNEQFF. CDR3 bases: TGCGCCAGCAGCTCGGACAGGGCAGGCAATGAGCAGTTCTTC.

The chain joins TRBV4-1 to TRBJ1-1, with no clear D. The germline V and J ends were trimmed by 3 bases and 2 bases, with 13 bases remaining between them. The CDR3 loop spans 15 amino acids. The germline V gene has CDR1 MGHRA and CDR2 YSYEKL. CDR3 sequence (DNA): TGCGCCAGCAGCCAGCAAGAGCACGACAACACTGAAGCTTTCTTT. Translated, it gives CASSQQEHDNTEAFF.

The CDR3 DNA follows: TGTGCCAGCAGCGTAGCCGGCGGGATAGACGAGCAGTACTTC. This codes for CASSVAGGIDEQYF. V is TRBV9 and J is TRBJ2-7; D might be TRBD2 (6 bases). Germline V gives CDR1 SGDLS, CDR2 YYNGEE. The V and J ends lost 0 bases and 5 bases respectively, with 12 bases between them. The CDR3 extends over 14 amino acids.

This clone appeared a single time. The gene calls are TRBV10-3 and TRBJ2-1, with 12 bases lining up with TRBD2. V was pared by 6 bases and J by 8 bases, with 5 bases of the junction left unmatched. CDR3 length: 14 residues. The V gene's germline CDR1 is ENHRY and CDR2 SYGVKD. The CDR3 coding sequence is TGTGCCATCAGGCGACTAGCGGGGGAACATGAGCAGTTCTTC. Encoded protein: CAIRRLAGEHEQFF.

The chain couples TRBV30 to TRBJ1-5, with a tentative D call TRBD1 (6 bases). This CDR3 comprises 13 residues. Trimming pared 3 bases from V and 2 bases from J, leaving 8 bases between. The germline CDR1 and CDR2 sequences are GTSNPN and SVGIG (reference sequence). For the CDR3, the DNA is TGTGCCTGGAGGAGACAGGGCAATCAGCCCCAGCATTTT. Amino acids: CAWRRQGNQPQHF. Complete variable domain (other parts from reference TRBV30 and TRBJ1-5): SQTIHQWPATLVQPVGSPLSLECTVEGTSNPNLYWYRQAAGRGLQLLFYSVGIGQISSEVPQNLSASRPQDRQFILSSKKLLLSDSGFYLCAWRRQGNQPQHFGDGTRLSIL.

The rearrangement joins TRBV19 to TRBJ2-1; the match to TRBD2 covers 9 bases. Losses at the gene ends were 5 bases for V and 7 bases for J; bases not matched to a gene: 3. CDR1 and CDR2 (germline): LNHDA, SQIVND (reference sequence). The CDR3 has 13 amino acids. CDR3 in amino acids: CASSELAGNEQFF. Here the CDR3 DNA reads TGTGCCAGTAGTGAGCTAGCGGGGAATGAGCAGTTCTTC.

The chain uses TRBV11-2 and TRBJ2-5; weak D call: TRBD1 (6 bases). The germline gives CDR1 SGHAT, CDR2 FQNNGV. This CDR3 region has 15 residues. V was trimmed by 4 bases and J by 9 bases, leaving 21 bases between them. CDR3 nucleotides: TGTGCCAGCAGCTACGCCGATGGGACAATAGGTTCCCAGTACTTC. This gives the protein CASSYADGTIGSQYF.

The chain has TRBV15 and TRBJ1-5, with 8 bases that match TRBD1. Per the germline V gene, CDR1 is LNHNV and CDR2 is YYDKDF (reference sequence). Trimming at V came to 5 bases and at J to 2 bases, leaving 11 bases not matched to a gene. This CDR3 is built from 17 residues. Written as DNA, the CDR3 is TGTGCCACCAGCGGAACCCTCGGACAGGGAGGCAATCAGCCCCAGCATTTT. This gives the protein CATSGTLGQGGNQPQHF.